The 15 T cell receptor beta chains below were found in one sample sequenced in a study of cytomegalovirus exposure and HLA in healthy donors. Assay used: immunoSEQ multiplex PCR; TCRdb lists only in-frame clones, some missing. The profile shows under 400,000 clones, roughly 85% of them singletons. The sequencing sample was made of PBMCs. The receptors stem from a young woman in good health and CMV-seronegative.

The chain has TRBV4-1 and TRBJ2-1, with 8 bases that match TRBD1. Trimming took 5 bases from V and 2 from J; bases not matched to a gene: 5. The CDR3 covers 15 residues. CDR1 and CDR2 (germline): MGHRA, YSYEKL. In nucleotides, the CDR3 is TGCGCCAGCAGCAGCCAGGGGGCCGCCTACAATGAGCAGTTCTTC. Its protein is CASSSQGAAYNEQFF.

This chain joins TRBV6-5 and TRBJ2-3; D is perhaps TRBD2 (5 bases). CDR1 MNHEY and CDR2 SVGAGI come from the germline V gene. This CDR3 has 15 amino acids. The germline V and J ends were trimmed by 0 bases and 2 bases, with 9 bases remaining between them. The CDR3 nucleotides are TGTGCCAGCAGTTACTCGTCGGGGAACACAGATACGCAGTATTTT. Protein sequence: CASSYSSGNTDTQYF.

This chain joins TRBV7-9 and TRBJ1-2; possible D gene TRBD1, 5 bases. Between the trimmed V and J ends, which lost 3 bases and 7 bases, there was a span of 9 bases. CDR1 is SEHNR and CDR2 is FQNEAQ in the germline V gene (reference sequence). This CDR3 comprises 12 residues. CDR3 in amino acids: CASSFRESGYTF. CDR3 DNA sequence: TGTGCCAGCAGCTTCAGGGAATCTGGCTACACCTTC. Full variable domain (rest looked up from reference TRBV7-9 and TRBJ1-2): DTGVSQNPRHKITKRGQNVTFRCDPISEHNRLYWYRQTLGQGPEFLTYFQNEAQLEKSRLLSDRFSAERPKGSFSTLEIQRTEQGDSAMYLCASSFRESGYTFGSGTRLTVV.

The V gene is TRBV2, the J gene TRBJ2-7; perhaps TRBD1 as D (5 bases). Between the trimmed V and J ends, which lost 6 bases and 4 bases, there was a span of 16 bases. The CDR3 has 14 residues. Germline lookup yields CDR1 SNHLY and CDR2 FYNNEI. CDR3 bases: TGTGCCAGCAGCTCTGGAAGGGGTGGGTACGAGCAGTACTTC. It is translated as CASSSGRGGYEQYF.

This rearrangement joins TRBV5-1 to TRBJ1-2, with unresolved D. Germline assignment: CDR1 SGHRS and CDR2 YFSETQ. The CDR3 covers 11 residues. V was cut by 7 bases and J by 3 bases, with 7 bases left in between. The CDR3 protein is CASGTDYGYTF. CDR3 bases: TGCGCCAGCGGAACAGACTATGGCTACACCTTC.

This chain uses TRBV6-5 with TRBJ2-2, with 8 nucleotides matching TRBD1. Germline V gives CDR1 MNHEY, CDR2 SVGAGI. CDR3 length: 15 residues. The V and J ends lost 5 bases and 4 bases, in that order; junction bases with no gene match: 6. CDR3 amino acids: CASSKDRVRTGELFF. The CDR3 nucleotides read TGTGCCAGCAGTAAGGACAGGGTACGCACCGGGGAGCTGTTTTTT.

The chain has TRBV10-3 and TRBJ2-7, with 9 bases identical to TRBD1. CDR3 size: 16 residues. CDR1 ENHRY and CDR2 SYGVKD come from the germline V gene. The junction had 7 bases not matched to a gene; V was cut back by 2 bases and J by 2 bases. The CDR3 sequence: CAISERGTGSPYEQYF. For the CDR3, the DNA is TGTGCCATCAGTGAGAGGGGGACAGGGAGTCCCTACGAGCAGTACTTC.

This rearrangement joins TRBV2 to TRBJ2-7; 8 nucleotides agree with TRBD2. The CDR3 has 14 amino acids. Germline loops: CDR1 SNHLY, CDR2 FYNNEI. The J segment lost 2 bases and the V segment lost 4 bases, leaving 4 bases of the junction unmatched. The CDR3 DNA reads as TGTGCCAGCAGTGGGGAGCGGGGGACCTACGAGCAGTACTTC. Its translation is CASSGERGTYEQYF.

The V and J genes are TRBV2 and TRBJ2-1; the D gene is possibly TRBD1 (6 bases). Per germline, CDR1 SNHLY and CDR2 FYNNEI. Between the trimmed V and J ends, which lost 4 bases and 6 bases, there was a span of 19 bases. The CDR3 spans 16 residues. The DNA of the CDR3 is TGTGCCAGCAGTGGTTCACAGGGCGCCAAGGGCAATGAGCAGTTCTTC. Amino acids: CASSGSQGAKGNEQFF.

This clone was recorded once. The rearrangement uses TRBV11-2 and TRBJ2-1, with 7 bases identical to TRBD1. Germline CDR1 is SGHAT and CDR2 is FQNNGV. With V trimmed by 2 bases and J by 6 bases, 13 bases remained unmatched. The CDR3 is 17 residues long. The CDR3 protein is CASSLRGRIALSNEQFF. Written as DNA, the CDR3 is TGTGCCAGCAGCTTAAGGGGGCGGATTGCACTGTCCAATGAGCAGTTCTTC.

The chain links TRBV7-9 to TRBJ1-2, with 12 bases matching TRBD1. There are 15 residues in the CDR3. CDR1 and CDR2 from the germline V gene are SEHNR and FQNEAQ (reference sequence). The trim removed 4 bases at V and 3 bases at J, leaving 3 bases unmatched. The CDR3 sequence: CASSSGTGGDYGYTF. In DNA, the CDR3 is TGTGCCAGCAGCTCCGGGACAGGGGGCGACTATGGCTACACCTTC.

V gene TRBV27 combines with J gene TRBJ2-7, with 13 bases fitting TRBD2. From germline, CDR1 is MNHEY and CDR2 SMNVEV (reference sequence). The CDR3 is 16 residues long. V shed 6 bases and J 2 bases; nucleotides not matched to a gene: 7. CDR3 protein: CASSRLLAGGPYEQYF. The CDR3 region has the DNA TGTGCCAGCAGCCGCCTACTAGCGGGAGGGCCCTACGAGCAGTACTTC.

The chain combines TRBV28 with TRBJ2-7; no clear D. The CDR3 is 13 residues long. Germline V lookup: CDR1 MDHEN, CDR2 SYDVKM. V lost 4 bases and J lost 2, with 9 bases in between. The CDR3 is CASSSDIPYEQYF. The CDR3 region has the DNA TGTGCCAGCAGTTCCGACATACCCTACGAGCAGTACTTC.

This clone has more than one count but fewer than ten. The chain couples TRBV25-1 to TRBJ1-1, with TRBD1 matching 7 bases. The CDR3 has 12 residues. The germline V gene encodes CDR1 MGHDK and CDR2 SYGVNS. The junction had 5 bases not matched to a gene; V was cut back by 8 bases and J by 5 bases. As DNA, the CDR3 is TGTGCCAGCCATGACAGGGAGACTGAAGCTTTCTTT. The encoded protein is CASHDRETEAFF.

The J gene is TRBJ2-1, the V gene TRBV18, with D tentatively TRBD1 (6 bases). This CDR3 has 15 amino acids. Looked up from germline, CDR1 is KGHSH and CDR2 is LQKENI. Trimming cost V 4 bases and J 5 bases, with 15 bases left between them. CDR3 coding DNA: TGTGCCAGCTCACTCTTCTTAGGGGGTAACAATGAGCAGTTCTTC. Translating gives CASSLFLGGNNEQFF.